This TCR beta chain was obtained from a study of blood T cell repertoires in COVID-19 (dated by TCRdb to 2020 to 2021). For the wider study: The collaborator samples originated in the United States, Italy and Spain and spanned the acute and convalescent phases of COVID-19. The prospective study material was composed of cDNA or gDNA derived from T cells, B-cell-depleted T cells, or PBMCs. Subjects who had been exposed to COVID-19, were actively infected with it, or had recovered from it provided the deeply sampled blood TCRbeta repertoires that made up the dataset. The repertoires were released in a freely available public database meant as a resource for research on the immune response to SARS-CoV-2. The samples were drawn from two sources: the first 160 participants of the ongoing ImmuneRACE study, and over 1,000 subjects contributed by 6 global collaborators. A de-identified subject ID, COVID-19 status, age in years and sex were almost always included in the sample metadata. HLA class I and class II types, where available, came from metadata supplied by the sample provider rather than from assay-based typing.

Turning to this clone: Its antigen specificity is not known. No per-base quality is available; no much larger clone lies one base away.

Participants in the prospective study were aged roughly 18 to 100 years, lived in more than 20 United States geographic areas, and enrolled through a virtual design. In the prospective study, cohorts were assigned on the basis of participant-reported clinical history obtained from a screening survey and a study questionnaire. Mobile phlebotomists in the prospective study collected whole blood, serum and a nasopharyngeal or oropharyngeal swab from every participant. Over an approximately 2-month period, participants in the prospective study had the option of providing additional blood draws and questionnaires. Before DNA extraction, prospective study blood samples were shipped either frozen or at room temperature. Findings and caveats that apply to the study as a whole: The quantity of clinical and demographic metadata differed by source and by participant and was supplied without curation.

The immunoSEQ Assay, a bias-controlled multiplex PCR, was used to amplify TCRbeta CDR3 regions from genomic DNA. The paper's processing steps were these. The number of nucleated cells in each sample was estimated by amplification of reference gene primers within the assay. Sequence reads were collapsed and filtered to measure the absolute abundance of every unique TCRbeta CDR3 rearrangement. Productive Simpson clonality was computed per sample as the square root of Simpson's diversity index over productive rearrangements. Held by TCRdb, this immuneACCESS table contains in-frame sequences only and omits some clones. Under half of the omission traces to an unresolved V gene where checked; the cause of the rest is unknown. That table supplies the V and J calls and clone size; D and trimming were determined from the DNA. This sample lists about 140,000 clones; about 83% were detected once. Of the sample, 3% to 3.5% is held by the ten largest clones.

At the junction V is shortened by 6 bases and J by 4 bases; bases outside the gene matches: 10. Taken from the germline V gene, the CDR1 and CDR2 loops are MNHEY and SVGAGI. Counted from cysteine to phenylalanine, this CDR3 has 15 amino acids. Of all the DNA, just the CDR3 is kept, 45 bases in frame from base 1. The sample consisted of PBMCs or T cells enriched from blood (not recorded which). The receptor's source is a woman between 50 and 59 years old with acute COVID-19. The chain is made from TRBV6-5 and TRBJ2-5; 8 bases in the junction line up with TRBD2. The DNA sequence is TGTGCCAGCAGACTACAGCGGGAGAGGATAGAGACCCAGTACTTC. Its product reads: CASRLQRERIETQYF.